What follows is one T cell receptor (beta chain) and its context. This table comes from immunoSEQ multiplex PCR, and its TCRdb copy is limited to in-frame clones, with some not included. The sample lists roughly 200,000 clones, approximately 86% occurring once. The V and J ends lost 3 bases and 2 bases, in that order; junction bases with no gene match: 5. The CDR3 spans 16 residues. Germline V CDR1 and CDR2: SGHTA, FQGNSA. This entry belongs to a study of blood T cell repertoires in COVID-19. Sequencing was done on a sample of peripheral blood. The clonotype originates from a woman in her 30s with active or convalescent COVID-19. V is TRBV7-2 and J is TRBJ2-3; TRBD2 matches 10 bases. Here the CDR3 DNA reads TGTGCCAGCAGCTTCCGTAGCGGGAGGAACACAGATACGCAGTATTTT. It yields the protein CASSFRSGRNTDTQYF. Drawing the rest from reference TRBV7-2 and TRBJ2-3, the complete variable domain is GAGVSQSPSNKVTEKGKDVELRCDPISGHTALYWYRQSLGQGLEFLIYFQGNSAPDKSGLPSDRFSAERTGGSVSTLTIQRTQQEDSAVYLCASSFRSGRNTDTQYFGPGTRLTVL.